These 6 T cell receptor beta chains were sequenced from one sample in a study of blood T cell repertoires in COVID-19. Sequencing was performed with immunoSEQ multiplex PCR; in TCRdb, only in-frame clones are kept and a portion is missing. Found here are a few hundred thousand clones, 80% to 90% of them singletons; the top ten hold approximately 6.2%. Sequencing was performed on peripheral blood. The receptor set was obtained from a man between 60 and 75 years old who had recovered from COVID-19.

CDR3 sequence (DNA): TGTGCCAGCAGCGTAGCACTAGGGAGTAATGAGCAGTTCTTC. Translated: CASSVALGSNEQFF. The genes are TRBV9 and TRBJ2-1, with D perhaps matching TRBD2 (5 bases). Per germline, CDR1 SGDLS and CDR2 YYNGEE. The CDR3 spans 14 residues. Trimming shortened V by 0 bases and J by 7 bases, and 11 bases separated the two germline ends.

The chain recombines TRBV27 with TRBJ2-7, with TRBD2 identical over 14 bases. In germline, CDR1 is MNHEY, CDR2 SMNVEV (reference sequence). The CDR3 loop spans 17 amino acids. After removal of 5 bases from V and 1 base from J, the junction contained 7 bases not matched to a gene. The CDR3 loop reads CASSPGTSGSGSYEQYF. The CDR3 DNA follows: TGTGCCAGCAGTCCGGGGACTAGCGGGAGTGGTTCCTACGAGCAGTACTTC.

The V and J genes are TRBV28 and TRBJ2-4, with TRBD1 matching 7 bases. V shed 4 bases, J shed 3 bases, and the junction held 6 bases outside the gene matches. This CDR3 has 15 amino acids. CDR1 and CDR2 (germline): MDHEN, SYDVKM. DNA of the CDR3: TGTGCCAGCAGTTCGGGACAGCCGGGCAAAAACATTCAGTACTTC. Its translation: CASSSGQPGKNIQYF. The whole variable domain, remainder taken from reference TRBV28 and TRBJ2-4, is DVKVTQSSRYLVKRTGEKVFLECVQDMDHENMFWYRQDPGLGLRLIYFSYDVKMKEKGDIPEGYSVSREKKERFSLILESASTNQTSMYLCASSSGQPGKNIQYFGAGTRLSVL.

Here the CDR3 DNA reads TGTGCCAGCAGCTCAGTGGGGGCGTGGAATGAGCAGTTCTTC. Translating it yields CASSSVGAWNEQFF. The rearrangement joins TRBV11-2 to TRBJ2-1, with D possibly matching TRBD1 (6 bases). The germline V gene encodes CDR1 SGHAT and CDR2 FQNNGV. The CDR3 totals 14 residues. V lost 4 bases to trimming and J lost 7 bases, with 14 bases between them.

In DNA, the CDR3 is TGCGCCAGCACCTTAAGAACGGGACAGGGTTTTCCCGGGGAGCTGTTTTTT. It specifies CASTLRTGQGFPGELFF. The gene calls are TRBV5-1 and TRBJ2-2; TRBD1 agrees at 9 bases. J was trimmed by 6 bases and V by 6 bases; bases with no gene match: 15. The CDR3 is made up of 17 amino acids. The germline V gene has CDR1 SGHRS and CDR2 YFSETQ.

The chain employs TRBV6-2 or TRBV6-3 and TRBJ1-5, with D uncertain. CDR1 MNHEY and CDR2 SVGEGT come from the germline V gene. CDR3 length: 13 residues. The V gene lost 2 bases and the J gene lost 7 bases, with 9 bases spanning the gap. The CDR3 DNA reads TGTGCCAGCAGTTACCAGGTTGCACAGCCCCAGCATTTT. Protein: CASSYQVAQPQHF.